What follows are 4 T cell receptor beta chains derived from one specimen sequenced in a study of memory CD4+ T cells and cytomegalovirus serostatus. The sort gate was single viable CD3+CD4+CD8-CD45RO+ cells for memory CD4+ T cells. The data were produced by immunoSEQ multiplex PCR, yet TCRdb's version contains in-frame clones alone and is incomplete. The profile shows some 46,000 clones, roughly 80% of them singletons. The sequenced material came from memory CD4+ T cells from blood. The receptors come from an adult in good health and CMV-seronegative.

V gene TRBV6-5 combines with J gene TRBJ1-4, with D possibly being TRBD1 (5 bases). V was shortened by 7 bases and J by 11 bases, with 14 bases between the two germline ends. The CDR3 runs 12 residues. Germline V gene lookup returns CDR1 MNHEY and CDR2 SVGAGI. The CDR3 DNA reads as TGTGCCAGCACCCCTGGGGCAGACAAACTGTTTTTT. Its protein is CASTPGADKLFF.

The rearrangement joins TRBV29-1 to TRBJ1-4, with D perhaps TRBD1 (5 bases). CDR1 and CDR2 (germline): SQVTM, ANQGSEA. The CDR3 totals 14 residues. Trimming took 5 bases from V and 6 from J, leaving 16 bases between them. The CDR3 spells CSVYSGEGYEKLFF. CDR3 bases: TGCAGCGTTTACTCGGGGGAAGGCTATGAAAAACTGTTTTTT.

The chain joins TRBV5-1 to TRBJ2-1, with D maybe TRBD2 (5 bases). The germline V and J ends were trimmed by 6 bases and 7 bases, with 17 bases remaining between them. Germline CDR1 reads SGHRS; CDR2 reads YFSETQ. The CDR3 is made up of 14 amino acids. The CDR3 nucleotides read TGCGCCAGCAAAAGAGAGGCGGGTGATAATGAGCAGTTCTTC. It translates to CASKREAGDNEQFF.

This clone was detected only a few times. The chain uses TRBV7-9 and TRBJ1-1, with 9 nucleotides matching TRBD1. J was trimmed by 10 bases and V by 5 bases; bases with no gene match: 8. The V gene's germline CDR1 is SEHNR and CDR2 FQNEAQ (reference sequence). This CDR3 spans 13 amino acids. Here the CDR3 DNA reads TGTGCCAGCAGCATGCTAACAGGGGGCGCAGCTTTCTTT. Amino acid sequence: CASSMLTGGAAFF. Filled out from reference TRBV7-9 and TRBJ1-1, the complete variable domain reads DTGVSQNPRHKITKRGQNVTFRCDPISEHNRLYWYRQTLGQGPEFLTYFQNEAQLEKSRLLSDRFSAERPKGSFSTLEIQRTEQGDSAMYLCASSMLTGGAAFFGQGTRLTVV.